What follows are 2 T cell receptor beta chains derived from one specimen sequenced in a study of blood T cell repertoires in COVID-19. The protocol was immunoSEQ multiplex PCR, while the TCRdb copy is restricted to in-frame clones and leaves out a portion. The repertoire holds 200,000 to 250,000 clones, with approximately 86% as singletons. Sequencing input: PBMCs or T cells enriched from blood (not recorded which). These receptors were taken from a woman in her thirties or forties with acute COVID-19.

This chain joins TRBV28 and TRBJ1-1, with D maybe TRBD1 (6 bases). Germline values: CDR1 MDHEN, CDR2 SYDVKM. Trimming cost V 8 bases and J 11 bases, with 39 bases left between them. CDR3 length equals 19 residues. CDR3 amino acids: CASYTTSHRLSPGGGAAFF. The CDR3 DNA sequence: TGTGCCAGCTACACAACAAGCCATAGGCTATCTCCCGGGGGGGGCGCCGCTTTCTTT.

This clone was recorded only once. The chain joins TRBV7-3 to TRBJ1-1, with a possible D match to TRBD1 (6 bases). Germline lookup yields CDR1 SGHTA and CDR2 FQGTGA. This CDR3 has 14 amino acids. With 5 bases removed from V and 0 bases from J, the gap between germline ends came to 10 bases. The CDR3 DNA sequence: TGTGCCAGCAGCCCGGACAGTATGAACACTGAAGCTTTCTTT. It codes for CASSPDSMNTEAFF. The variable domain in full, with the rest retrieved from reference TRBV7-3 and TRBJ1-1, is GAGVSQTPSNKVTEKGKYVELRCDPISGHTALYWYRQSLGQGPEFLIYFQGTGAADDSGLPNDRFFAVRPEGSVSTLKIQRTERGDSAVYLCASSPDSMNTEAFFGQGTRLTVV.